The clone carrying this T cell receptor beta chain was seen ten or more times. Antigen unknown. This specimen belongs to a study of T cell repertoires in cytomegalovirus infection. Broader study findings: Identification of carriers of CMV plus the relevant HLA was achieved through cumulative public TCR beta family frequency.

Using its own MiXCR run on the reads, TCRdb lists one record per CDR3 protein. The sample yields 450,000 to 650,000 distinct CDR3 sequences, more than 20% seen once. The receptor's source is a human donor in good health (CMV status not recorded). Some clones in this sample may be carry-over from other donors' samples. The sample taken for sequencing was PBMCs.

As DNA, the CDR3 is TGTGCCAGCAGTTCCACCCAGGCCTCTGAAGCTTTCTTT. Protein sequence: CASSSTQASEAFF. J is TRBJ1-1 and V is TRBV12-3 or TRBV12-4; D uncertain. Trimming removed 4 bases at V and 6 bases at J, with 12 bases between. The CDR3 has 13 amino acids.